Reported below is one T cell receptor beta chain. This specimen belongs to a study of blood T cell repertoires in COVID-19. The authors' processing: Estimated nucleated cell counts came from reference gene primer amplification. Assay used: immunoSEQ multiplex PCR; TCRdb lists only in-frame clones, some missing. Clone size and the V and J calls come from that table; the DNA yielded D and trimming. The table has roughly 410,000 clones, about 87% seen once. The length of the CDR3 is 16 residues. Germline CDR1 SGHRS, CDR2 YFSETQ. Between the trimmed V and J ends, which lost 0 bases and 2 bases, there was a span of 15 bases.

This chain uses TRBV5-1 with TRBJ2-7; D uncertain. Sequencing was done on a sample of peripheral blood. The sequence was obtained from a woman aged 55-75 years with COVID-19, enrolled during active disease. For the CDR3, the DNA is TGCGCCAGCAGCTTGGATCTGACACGCAGCACCTACGAGCAGTACTTC. Its protein is CASSLDLTRSTYEQYF.